What follows is one T cell receptor beta chain and its context. Its specificity is not known. Treatment of the sample: 15 to 20 received Ad26.COV2.S at low or high dose, single or two shots; several received placebo; per-sample allocation not given. Repertoires come from day 63 after the first vaccine or placebo injection. Built on an Ad26 vector, the vaccine expressed Wuhan-strain SARS-CoV-2 spike. CDR3 length: 14 amino acids. Trimming pared 7 bases from V and 0 bases from J, leaving 12 bases between. Germline values: CDR1 ENHRY, CDR2 SYGVKD. These data originate in a study of Ad26.COV2.S vaccination and SARS-CoV-2 variants. The wider study: Intramuscular Ad26.COV2.S doses were given once or twice, 56 days apart.

Produced via immunoSEQ multiplex PCR; TCRdb's table is partial and in-frame only. Here the sample spans about 350,000 clones, 88% being singletons. The study, taken as a whole, reports: Substantial breadth in spike-specific CD8+ and CD4+ T cell responses was reportedly seen after vaccination. Placebo recipients showed lower spike-specific TCR breadth than vaccinees.

This specimen consisted of peripheral blood, obtained in a trial of Ad26.COV2.S vaccine versus placebo. This rearrangement joins TRBV10-3 to TRBJ1-2, with D tentatively TRBD1 (6 bases). This TCR was recovered from a person between 18 and 65 years old who received the Ad26.COV2.S COVID-19 vaccine or a placebo. CDR3 DNA: TGTGCCATCACACCCCAGGGGACTAACTATGGCTACACCTTC. Protein sequence: CAITPQGTNYGYTF.